Each of the 5 T cell receptor beta chains below was sequenced from the same sample in a study of cytotoxic CD8 clonotypes in ibrutinib-treated CLL. Using immunoSEQ multiplex PCR, the repertoire was profiled, and TCRdb retains in-frame clones only, with some absent. Of 110,000 to 150,000 clones listed, roughly three quarters are singletons. The source was PBMCs, collected after 24 months of ibrutinib treatment. Receptors were obtained from a human donor with chronic lymphocytic leukemia.

The chain has TRBV28 and TRBJ1-2; D may be TRBD1 (5 bases). The germline V gene encodes CDR1 MDHEN and CDR2 SYDVKM. This CDR3 spans 12 amino acids. V gave up 7 bases and J gave up 6 bases, with 12 bases separating them. The CDR3 coding sequence is TGTGCCAGCACCACGGGAGGGGATGGCTACACCTTC. This encodes CASTTGGDGYTF.

The chain is built from TRBV18 and TRBJ2-7, with D hard to call. V dropped 5 bases and J dropped 6 bases, with 2 bases sitting between them. The CDR3 length is 9 residues. From germline, CDR1 is KGHSH and CDR2 LQKENI. CDR3 amino acids: CASSGEQYF. The DNA for the CDR3 is TGTGCCAGCTCAGGCGAGCAGTACTTC.

The gene calls are TRBV28 and TRBJ1-2; 7 bases agree with TRBD1. From germline, CDR1 is MDHEN and CDR2 SYDVKM. V was clipped by 5 bases and J by 3 bases; unmatched bases: 0. This CDR3 spans 12 amino acids. The CDR3 sequence: CASSGTDYGYTF. CDR3 in DNA: TGTGCCAGCAGTGGGACAGACTATGGCTACACCTTC.

This chain uses TRBV5-1 with TRBJ1-3, with D unclear. Trimming removed 4 bases from V and 0 bases from J, with 8 bases in between. Germline V gene lookup returns CDR1 SGHRS and CDR2 YFSETQ. The CDR3 loop spans 14 amino acids. The DNA of the CDR3 is TGCGCCAGCAGCCCGATTTTCTCTGGAAACACCATATATTTT. It translates to CASSPIFSGNTIYF.

This chain joins TRBV7-6 and TRBJ2-7; D is unresolved. The V and J ends lost 0 bases and 0 bases respectively, with 3 bases between them. The length of the CDR3 is 13 residues. Germline-derived CDR1 and CDR2 are SGHVS and FNYEAQ. In DNA, the CDR3 is TGTGCCAGCAGCTTAGCGGGCTCCTACGAGCAGTACTTC. Translation gives CASSLAGSYEQYF.